This T cell receptor beta chain originates from a study of blood T cell repertoires in COVID-19 (dated by TCRdb to about 2020). Regarding the complete study: Samples covering the acute and convalescent phases of COVID-19 were provided by collaborators in the United States, Italy and Spain. The prospective study material was composed of cDNA or gDNA derived from T cells, B-cell-depleted T cells, or PBMCs. Deeply sampled blood TCRbeta repertoires from subjects exposed to, actively infected with, or recovered from COVID-19 were included in the dataset. The repertoires were released in a freely available public database meant as a resource for research on the immune response to SARS-CoV-2. Samples were obtained from the ongoing ImmuneRACE study (first 160 participants) and from approximately 1,200 subjects provided by 6 global collaborators. Sample metadata almost always included a de-identified subject ID, COVID-19 status, age in years and sex. Where HLA class I and class II types were available, the types were taken from metadata supplied by the sample provider, not from assay-based typing. The study at large found these results: How much clinical and demographic metadata was included differed by source and by participant, and the metadata was provided uncurated.

TCRbeta CDR3 regions were amplified from genomic DNA using the immunoSEQ Assay, a bias-controlled multiplex PCR. In the paper's pipeline: The number of nucleated cells in each sample was estimated from the amplification of reference gene primers within the assay. To quantify the absolute abundance of each unique TCRbeta CDR3 rearrangement, sequence reads were collapsed and filtered. For each sample, productive Simpson clonality was calculated by taking the square root of Simpson's diversity index across productive rearrangements. TCRdb limited this immuneACCESS table to in-frame rearrangements with V and J called. A share of clones is missing; checked studies link under half to unresolved V genes, and the rest is unexplained. The DNA gave D and trimming, while V, J and clone size come from that table. The sample records more than 200,000 clones, about 84% of which are singletons. The biggest ten clones account for roughly 7.9% of the sample.

Germline trimming: 4 bases from V, 8 bases from J; junction bases outside gene matches: 12. The CDR3 covers 17 residues, taking in both the cysteine and the phenylalanine. The retained sequence is limited to the CDR3, 51 bases, with the frame set at the first base. The germline V gene yields SGHRS for CDR1 and YFSETQ for CDR2. With regard to this clone: The antigen it recognizes is unknown. No much larger clonotype is one base removed from it; base qualities were not supplied.

Collaborating institutions collected whole blood in K2EDTA tubes following their own protocols. Collaborator samples were shipped for TCRbeta analysis as frozen whole blood, isolated PBMCs, or DNA extracted from either sample type. This chain joins TRBV5-1 to TRBJ2-1; TRBD2 aligns with 13 central bases. Sequencing used peripheral blood. The source is an elderly woman with acute or convalescent COVID-19. CDR3 loop: CASSLRMTSGRRDEQFF. The sequence in DNA is TGCGCCAGCAGCCTGAGGATGACTAGCGGGAGGAGGGATGAGCAGTTCTTC. Outside the CDR3, residues come from the reference TRBV5-1 and TRBJ2-1 proteins, so the full variable domain is: KAGVTQTPRYLIKTRGQQVTLSCSPISGHRSVSWYQQTPGQGLQFLFEYFSETQRNKGNFPGRFSGRQFSNSRSEMNVSTLELGDSALYLCASSLRMTSGRRDEQFFGPGTRLTVL.